The rows below give T cell receptor beta chains drawn from one sample of a study of T-cell memory formation after mild COVID-19. TCRdb fed the 5' RACE reads into MiXCR, producing one record per CDR3 protein. The sample has about 34,000 distinct CDR3 sequences; approximately 8.3% are singletons. The material sequenced was PBMCs or a T cell subset sorted from them (not recorded which). The receptors come from a man between 18 and 29 years old who had mild COVID-19 (a few samples of this study predate the infection). Cell type and time point are not known. Both conserved end residues are trimmed from each CDR3.

>TRBV9|TRBJ2-5
ASSVRPGETQY
>TRBV5-5|TRBJ2-5
ASRVGVEETQY
>TRBV7-2|TRBJ2-7
ASSLDRLYEQY
>TRBV2|TRBJ1-5
ASSENPLNQPQH
>TRBV25-1|TRBJ2-1
ASSGSGTALEEQF
>TRBV5-6|TRBJ1-4
ASSLGVREKLF
>TRBV20-1|TRBJ2-4
SAKTGTGGAIQY
>TRBV12-3/TRBV12-4|TRBJ2-1
ASRGRLAGYYNEQF
>TRBV20-1|TRBJ2-1
SARDLAGVYNEQF
>TRBV5-1|TRBJ2-5
ASSLTSGGQETQY
>TRBV7-6|TRBJ2-3
ASTLERGSGMSAQY
>TRBV12-3/TRBV12-4|TRBJ1-2
ASSFRLTARLGYT
>TRBV6-6|TRBJ1-6
ATGQGANSPLH
>TRBV5-1|TRBJ1-4
ASSYTGAATNEKLF
>TRBV20-1|TRBJ2-7
SGTSGSWYEQY
>TRBV5-1|TRBJ2-7
ASSSEGKYEQY
>TRBV18|TRBJ1-1
ASSLRTGGWTEAF
>TRBV12-5|TRBJ2-3
ASGLERTSGLTDTQY
>TRBV6-2/TRBV6-3|TRBJ1-5
ASSSFLSQPQH
>TRBV20-1|TRBJ1-2
SARDDIRAGYT
>TRBV7-6|TRBJ2-7
ASSLGTVQEQY
>TRBV15|TRBJ2-1
ATSRSNRGGNEQF
>TRBV29-1|TRBJ2-7
SVEEDGFSYEQY
>TRBV5-1|TRBJ2-3
ASSPTSPSTDTQY
>TRBV28|TRBJ1-5
ASTPGGVNQPQH
>TRBV18|TRBJ1-2
ASSPTEGDGYT
>TRBV11-2|TRBJ2-5
ASSFIRLADQETQY
>TRBV9|TRBJ1-4
ASSVAGAGGDEKLF
>TRBV3-1|TRBJ1-4
ASSDQGRKLF
>TRBV3-1|TRBJ1-2
ASSQVGGQGNYGYT
>TRBV7-2|TRBJ2-2
ASGLGLAGYGELF